The 27 T cell receptor beta chains below come from one sample, sequenced in a study of response to subunit inactivated influenza vaccine. A single record per CDR3 protein comes from TCRdb applying MiXCR to the RT-PCR reads. Of hundreds of thousands of distinct CDR3 sequences listed, roughly 13% are singletons. The specimen was PBMCs from blood, collected roughly 45 days after vaccination. Receptors were obtained from a man aged 50 or older who received an inactivated influenza vaccine.

This clonotype has just a few counts. The rearrangement joins TRBV4-1 to TRBJ2-1, with no clear D. CDR1 and CDR2 (germline): MGHRA, YSYEKL. V dropped 4 bases and J dropped 7 bases, with 14 bases sitting between them. CDR3 length equals 14 residues. CDR3 protein: CASSPGPGWNEQFF. In DNA, the CDR3 is TGCGCCAGCAGCCCCGGACCTGGTTGGAATGAGCAGTTCTTC.

This clonotype was observed many times. The chain recombines TRBV4-1 with TRBJ1-1, with D possibly TRBD1 on 5 matching bases. The CDR3 is 15 amino acids. V was trimmed by 7 bases and J by 1 base, leaving 16 bases between them. CDR1 MGHRA and CDR2 YSYEKL come from the germline V gene. CDR3 nucleotides: TGCGCCAGCACCATCCCGGGGCAGAAGAACACTGAAGCTTTCTTT. It is translated as CASTIPGQKNTEAFF.

There are many counts of this clonotype. This chain joins TRBV4-2 and TRBJ2-3; 7 nucleotides match TRBD1. The CDR3 covers 13 residues. Trimming took 10 bases from V and 4 from J; bases not matched to a gene: 8. Germline V gene sequence: CDR1 LGHNA, CDR2 YNFKEQ. CDR3 bases: TGTGCCACACAGAGGGGGCCCTCAGATACGCAGTATTTT. The encoded protein is CATQRGPSDTQYF.

At least ten counts were recorded for this clonotype. One end of the junction varies from germline; a read error may be responsible. The chain links TRBV5-1 to TRBJ2-7, with 10 bases lining up with TRBD1. The CDR3 sequence is 14 residues long. Germline V CDR1 and CDR2: SGHRS, YFSETQ. The DNA for the CDR3 is TGTGCCAGCAGCTTAGGACAGGGGGGGTACGAGCAGTACTTC. Amino acid sequence: CASSLGQGGYEQYF.

This clonotype was picked up a small number of times. The chain recombines TRBV7-3 with TRBJ1-4; unclear D gene. The germline V gene encodes CDR1 SGHTA and CDR2 FQGTGA. V shed 0 bases and J shed 11 bases, with 25 bases lying between them. The CDR3 loop spans 18 amino acids. The CDR3 loop reads CASSLTVLVSPALCKLFF. CDR3 coding DNA: TGTGCCAGCAGCTTAACTGTTTTGGTGTCACCGGCTTTGTGCAAACTGTTTTTT.

The sample holds many counts of this clonotype. This rearrangement joins TRBV5-1 to TRBJ2-3; D might be TRBD2 (5 bases). Germline V CDR1 and CDR2: SGHRS, YFSETQ. The ends were cut back, 4 bases at V and 2 bases at J, with 11 bases in the middle. CDR3 length equals 14 residues. CDR3 bases: TGCGCCAGCAGCCTAGAGGGCTACACAGATACGCAGTATTTT. Its protein is CASSLEGYTDTQYF.

The rearrangement joins TRBV3-1 to TRBJ1-2, with D perhaps TRBD1 (5 bases). The CDR3 has 12 amino acids. Looked up from germline, CDR1 is LGHDT and CDR2 is YNNKEL (reference sequence). Trimming left V 1 base short and J 6 bases short, with 6 bases between. Written as DNA, the CDR3 is TGTGCCAGCAGCCAAGGGGGGAATGGCTACACCTTC. This sequence encodes CASSQGGNGYTF. The full variable domain, its missing parts supplied by reference TRBV3-1 and TRBJ1-2, is DTAVSQTPKYLVTQMGNDKSIKCEQNLGHDTMYWYKQDSKKFLKIMFSYNNKELIINETVPNRFSPKSPDKAHLNLHINSLELGDSAVYFCASSQGGNGYTFGSGTRLTVV.

This clonotype occurred a few times. The rearrangement links TRBV7-2 to TRBJ2-4, with D perhaps assigned TRBD1 or TRBD2 (5 bases each). Germline V gene sequence: CDR1 SGHTA, CDR2 FQGNSA. The length of the CDR3 is 16 residues. The ends were cut back, 0 bases at V and 1 base at J, with 10 bases in the middle. CDR3 protein: CASSLAGVRAKNIQYF. CDR3 DNA: TGTGCCAGCAGCTTAGCGGGGGTACGGGCCAAAAACATTCAGTACTTC.

This CDR3 is CASSVPSRGATDTQYF. The CDR3 DNA sequence: TGTGCCAGCAGTGTCCCGTCTAGGGGGGCCACAGATACGCAGTATTTT. The chain is built from TRBV28 and TRBJ2-3; D tentatively fits TRBD1 or TRBD2 (6 bases each). V was clipped by 5 bases and J by 2 bases, with 17 bases between them. Germline values: CDR1 MDHEN, CDR2 SYDVKM. The length of the CDR3 is 16 residues.

This clonotype was seen a few times. V gene TRBV11-2 combines with J gene TRBJ1-4, with 8 nucleotides matching TRBD1. Germline CDR1 SGHAT, CDR2 FQNNGV. The CDR3 spans 15 residues. V shed 7 bases, J shed 4 bases, and the junction held 8 bases outside the gene matches. The CDR3 loop is CASTTGQGFNEKLFF. The CDR3 DNA is TGTGCCAGCACCACAGGACAGGGATTTAATGAAAAACTGTTTTTT.

V gene TRBV9 combines with J gene TRBJ2-2, with 11 positions matching TRBD1. Per germline, CDR1 SGDLS and CDR2 YYNGEE. V was clipped by 7 bases and J by 6 bases; unmatched bases: 11. The CDR3 has 16 amino acids. CDR3 in DNA: TGTGCCAGCCAACCCCCCGGACAGGGGGCCGCCGGGGAGCTGTTTTTT. It is translated as CASQPPGQGAAGELFF.

This clonotype has just a few counts. The genes are TRBV27 and TRBJ2-7; TRBD1 matches 9 bases. V gave up 0 bases and J gave up 3 bases; unmatched junction bases: 6. This CDR3 has 16 amino acids. Germline V lookup: CDR1 MNHEY, CDR2 SMNVEV (reference sequence). This CDR3 reads CASSLSGTGLGYEQYF. CDR3 DNA sequence: TGTGCCAGCAGTTTATCAGGGACAGGGCTCGGCTACGAGCAGTACTTC.

This clonotype has a handful of counts. The junction and the germline gene differ at one end; a read error may be behind it. The CDR3 region is CASSPSAAENIQYF. The DNA for the CDR3 is TGTGCCAGCAGCCCCTCGGCAGCCGAAAACATTCAGTACTTC. J is TRBJ2-4 and V is TRBV7-9; D gene ambiguous. CDR1 and CDR2 (germline): SEHNR, FQNEAQ (reference sequence). The CDR3 totals 14 residues. The full variable domain, its missing parts supplied by reference TRBV7-9 and TRBJ2-4, is DTGVSQNPRHKITKRGQNVTFRCDPISEHNRLYWYRQTLGQGPEFLTYFQNEAQLEKSRLLSDRFSAERPKGSFSTLEIQRTEQGDSAMYLCASSPSAAENIQYFGAGTRLSVL.

The sample holds a few counts of this clonotype. V gene TRBV7-2 combines with J gene TRBJ2-1, with D perhaps given as TRBD1 or TRBD2 (5 bases each). V was shortened by 4 bases and J by 1 base, with 14 bases between the two germline ends. There are 16 residues in the CDR3. Germline loops: CDR1 SGHTA, CDR2 FQGNSA. CDR3 region: CASSSNTGGSYNEQFF. DNA for the CDR3: TGTGCCAGCAGCTCAAACACAGGCGGGTCCTACAATGAGCAGTTCTTC.

This clonotype was detected only a few times. V is TRBV27 and J is TRBJ2-1, with a possible D match to TRBD1 (7 bases). Germline values: CDR1 MNHEY, CDR2 SMNVEV (reference sequence). The germline V and J ends were trimmed by 7 bases and 6 bases, with 16 bases remaining between them. The CDR3 totals 14 residues. The CDR3: CASKGTAGLNEQFF. Written as DNA, the CDR3 is TGTGCCAGCAAGGGGACAGCGGGTCTCAATGAGCAGTTCTTC.

This clonotype was seen only a few times. This rearrangement joins TRBV12-3 or TRBV12-4 to TRBJ1-2, with D possibly matching TRBD1 (5 bases). Trimming removed 5 bases from V and 4 bases from J, with 11 bases in between. CDR3 length: 13 residues. The DNA of the CDR3 is TGTGCCAGCAGTCGGGGGTCGTTCTATGGCTACACCTTC. It encodes CASSRGSFYGYTF.

The table lists this clonotype with a few counts. J is TRBJ2-1 and V is TRBV2; perhaps TRBD1 as D (5 bases). Germline V CDR1 and CDR2: SNHLY, FYNNEI. Trimming removed 6 bases from V and 4 bases from J, with 13 bases in between. The CDR3 is 14 residues long. This CDR3 reads CASSDDNRYNEQFF. The CDR3 DNA reads as TGTGCCAGCAGCGACGACAACAGGTACAATGAGCAGTTCTTC.

The chain links TRBV20-1 to TRBJ1-5, with D perhaps TRBD1 (5 bases). V gave up 1 base and J gave up 4 bases, with 17 bases separating them. Per the germline V gene, CDR1 is DFQATT and CDR2 is SNEGSKA (reference sequence). The CDR3 covers 16 residues. Here the CDR3 reads CSARGDSSLFNQPQHF. The CDR3 bases are TGCAGTGCTAGAGGTGACAGTTCCCTCTTTAATCAGCCCCAGCATTTT.

The chain is built from TRBV24-1 and TRBJ2-3; D is tentatively TRBD1 or TRBD2 (5 bases each). Germline V CDR1 and CDR2: KGHDR, SFDVKD. V gave up 6 bases and J gave up 9 bases, with 15 bases separating them. The CDR3 contains 13 residues. CDR3 region: CATSFQTGGTQYF. DNA of the CDR3: TGTGCCACCAGTTTTCAAACAGGAGGAACGCAGTATTTT.

V and J are TRBV9 and TRBJ2-2; D may be TRBD2 (5 bases). The CDR3 runs to 18 residues. With 4 bases removed from V and 2 bases from J, the gap between germline ends came to 21 bases. The germline gives CDR1 SGDLS, CDR2 YYNGEE. The DNA of the CDR3 is TGTGCCAGCAGCTCCCACATAGGAGGCGAAGGAAACACCGGGGAGCTGTTTTTT. Its translation: CASSSHIGGEGNTGELFF. Full variable domain (missing parts from reference TRBV9 and TRBJ2-2): DSGVTQTPKHLITATGQRVTLRCSPRSGDLSVYWYQQSLDQGLQFLIQYYNGEERAKGNILERFSAQQFPDLHSELNLSSLELGDSALYFCASSSHIGGEGNTGELFFGEGSRLTVL.

The chain recombines TRBV24-1 with TRBJ1-1; D might be TRBD1 (5 bases). Germline CDR1 and CDR2: KGHDR and SFDVKD. The V and J ends lost 3 bases and 6 bases respectively, with 10 bases between them. This CDR3 region has 13 residues. The DNA for the CDR3 is TGTGCCACCAGTGATGCGGGGGTGGCTGAAGCTTTCTTT. This sequence encodes CATSDAGVAEAFF.

This clonotype occurred a few times. This chain links TRBV4-2 with TRBJ2-1; 8 nucleotides agree with TRBD2. Germline CDR1 is LGHNA and CDR2 is YNFKEQ. This CDR3 is built from 17 residues. V trimming: 0 bases; J trimming: 4 bases; junction bases outside the gene matches: 8. CDR3 sequence reads: CASSQDIAGPPYNEQFF. Here the CDR3 DNA reads TGTGCCAGCAGCCAAGATATAGCGGGGCCGCCTTACAATGAGCAGTTCTTC.

In this sample, this clonotype turned up many times. CDR3 nucleotide sequence: TGCGCCAGCAGCAAATCTAGCGGGGGGCGCACAGATACGCAGTATTTT. This sequence encodes CASSKSSGGRTDTQYF. The chain carries TRBV5-1 and TRBJ2-3; TRBD2 aligns across 11 bases. CDR3 length equals 16 residues. Germline CDR1 is SGHRS and CDR2 is YFSETQ. Trimming cost V 4 bases and J 1 base; bases outside gene matches: 5.

The chain uses TRBV11-2 and TRBJ2-1; 13 positions match TRBD2. The CDR3 runs 16 residues. The V segment lost 1 base and the J segment 6 bases; nucleotides outside the gene matches: 3. Germline lookup yields CDR1 SGHAT and CDR2 FQNNGV. In nucleotides, the CDR3 is TGTGCCAGCAGCTTAGTAAGGACTAGCGGGAGCAATGAGCAGTTCTTC. Its translation is CASSLVRTSGSNEQFF.

This clonotype was detected many times. The rearrangement links TRBV7-9 to TRBJ1-2; a weak D match, TRBD1 (6 bases). CDR1 is SEHNR and CDR2 is FQNEAQ in the germline V gene (reference sequence). The CDR3 consists of 13 residues. V was shortened by 5 bases and J by 4 bases, with 11 bases between the two germline ends. CDR3 bases: TGTGCCAGCAGCCTACCGGACAGCTATGGCTACACCTTC. It is translated as CASSLPDSYGYTF.

Only a few counts were recorded for this clonotype. The CDR3 loop is CASSQDSWGAGGYTF. CDR3 DNA sequence: TGCGCCAGCAGCCAAGATTCGTGGGGGGCAGGGGGCTACACCTTC. The V and J genes are TRBV4-3 and TRBJ1-2, with D perhaps TRBD1 (6 bases). V lost 0 bases and J lost 8, with 16 bases in between. The CDR3 extends over 15 amino acids. Germline V gene sequence: CDR1 LGHNA, CDR2 YSLEER.

This clonotype was observed a handful of times. The J gene is TRBJ2-7, the V gene TRBV20-1; TRBD2 matches at 9 bases. Germline loops: CDR1 DFQATT, CDR2 SNEGSKA (reference sequence). This CDR3 region has 16 residues. Trimming removed 1 base from V and 5 bases from J; junction bases left unmatched: 12. The DNA of the CDR3 is TGCAGTGCTAGAGGACTAGCGGACACCAAAACGGACGAGCAGTACTTC. It is translated as CSARGLADTKTDEQYF.